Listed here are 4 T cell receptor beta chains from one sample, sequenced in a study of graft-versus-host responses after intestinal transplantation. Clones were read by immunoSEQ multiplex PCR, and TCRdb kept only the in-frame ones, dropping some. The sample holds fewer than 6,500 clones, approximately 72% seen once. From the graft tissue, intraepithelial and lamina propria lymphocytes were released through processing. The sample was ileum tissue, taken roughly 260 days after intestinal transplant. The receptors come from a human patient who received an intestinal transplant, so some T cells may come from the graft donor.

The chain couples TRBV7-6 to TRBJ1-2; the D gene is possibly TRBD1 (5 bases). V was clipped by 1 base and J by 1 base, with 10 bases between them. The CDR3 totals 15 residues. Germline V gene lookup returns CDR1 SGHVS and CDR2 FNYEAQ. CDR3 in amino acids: CASSLGPQGNYGYTF. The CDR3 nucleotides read TGTGCCAGCAGCTTAGGGCCCCAGGGTAACTATGGCTACACCTTC.

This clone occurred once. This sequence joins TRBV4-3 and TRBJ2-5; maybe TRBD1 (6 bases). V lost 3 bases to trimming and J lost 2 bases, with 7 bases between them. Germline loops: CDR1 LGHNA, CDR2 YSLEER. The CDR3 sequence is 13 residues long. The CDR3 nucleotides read TGCGCCAGCAGCCAGGACAGTCAAGAGACCCAGTACTTC. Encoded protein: CASSQDSQETQYF.

The DNA of the CDR3 is TGTGCCAGCAGTTTATCGGGGACAGGGTTACTGCCCCAGCATTTT. Translating gives CASSLSGTGLLPQHF. V and J are TRBV27 and TRBJ1-5; TRBD1 matches 9 bases. The CDR3 loop spans 15 amino acids. Germline V gene data show CDR1 as MNHEY and CDR2 as SMNVEV (reference sequence). The junction had 6 bases not matched to a gene; V was cut back by 0 bases and J by 9 bases.

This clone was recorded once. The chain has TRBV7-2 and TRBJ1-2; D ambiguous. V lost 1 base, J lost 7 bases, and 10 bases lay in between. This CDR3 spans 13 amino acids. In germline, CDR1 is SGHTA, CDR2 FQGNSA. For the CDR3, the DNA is TGTGCCAGCAGCTTAGTGGCAACGGGTGGCTACACCTTC. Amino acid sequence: CASSLVATGGYTF.